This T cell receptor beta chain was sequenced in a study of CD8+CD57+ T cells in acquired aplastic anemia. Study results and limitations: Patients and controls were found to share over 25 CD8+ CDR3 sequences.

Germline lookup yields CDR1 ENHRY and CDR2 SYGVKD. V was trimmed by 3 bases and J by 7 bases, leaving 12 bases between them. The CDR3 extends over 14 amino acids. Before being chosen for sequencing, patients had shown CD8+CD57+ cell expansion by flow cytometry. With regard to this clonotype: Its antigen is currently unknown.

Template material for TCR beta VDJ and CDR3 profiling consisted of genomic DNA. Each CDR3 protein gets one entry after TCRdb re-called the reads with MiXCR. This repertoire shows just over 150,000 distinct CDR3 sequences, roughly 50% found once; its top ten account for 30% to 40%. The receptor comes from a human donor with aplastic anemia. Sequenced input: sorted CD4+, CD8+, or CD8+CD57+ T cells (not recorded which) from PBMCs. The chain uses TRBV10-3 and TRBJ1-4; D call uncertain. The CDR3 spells CAISDSEEGEKLFF. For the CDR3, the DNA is TGTGCCATCAGTGACTCGGAAGAGGGTGAAAAACTGTTTTTT.